Included here is one T cell receptor beta chain sequence, with context. What it binds is unknown. The V end lost 5 bases, the J end lost 7 bases, and 14 bases lay between the germline ends. There are 13 residues in the CDR3. Germline V gives CDR1 LNHDA, CDR2 SQIVND (reference sequence). These data originate in a study of cytomegalovirus exposure and HLA in healthy donors. Amplification used 60 Vbeta primers and 13 Jbeta primers. Assay used: immunoSEQ multiplex PCR; TCRdb lists only in-frame clones, some missing. In the table there are 150,000 to 200,000 clones, around three quarters of which are singletons. Study-level results: Per a prior analysis, the majority of TCR beta V segments were productive roughly 87% or roughly 30% of the time. Most TCR sequences were uncommon, yet certain public TCRs appeared in many donors.

This receptor was taken from a woman aged 45-59 years in good health and CMV-seronegative. The sequenced sample was PBMCs. This chain links TRBV19 with TRBJ1-1; possibly TRBD1 for D (6 bases). CDR3 sequence reads: CASSARGMGEAFF. The CDR3 DNA reads as TGTGCCAGTAGTGCCAGGGGCATGGGTGAAGCTTTCTTT.